This TCR beta chain originates from a study of blood T cells in healthy people across ages. General study findings and limits: Roughly linearly, TCR beta diversity per million T cells fell as age increased.

Combining a sample-barcoded 5' primer with a J-beta primer mix, a second PCR ran for roughly 7 to 11 cycles. Each CDR3 protein is one row after TCRdb ran MiXCR on the 5' RACE reads. The table has some 1,800,000 distinct CDR3 sequences, about two fifths seen once; the top ten hold more than 20%. As to this clonotype: What it binds is not known. At one boundary the junction diverges from the germline segment, which might be a read error.

Sequencing input: blood. The TCR originated in a human donor in good health.

The CDR3 reads CAGRTSGYYYEQYF. CDR3 DNA: TGTGCCGGCAGGACTAGCGGGTATTACTACGAGCAGTACTTC. The chain has TRBV27 and TRBJ2-4; 11 bases align to TRBD2. The J call may be wrong; the DNA end is better matched by TRBJ2-7. CDR1 and CDR2 (germline): MNHEY, SMNVEV (reference sequence). There are 14 residues in the CDR3.